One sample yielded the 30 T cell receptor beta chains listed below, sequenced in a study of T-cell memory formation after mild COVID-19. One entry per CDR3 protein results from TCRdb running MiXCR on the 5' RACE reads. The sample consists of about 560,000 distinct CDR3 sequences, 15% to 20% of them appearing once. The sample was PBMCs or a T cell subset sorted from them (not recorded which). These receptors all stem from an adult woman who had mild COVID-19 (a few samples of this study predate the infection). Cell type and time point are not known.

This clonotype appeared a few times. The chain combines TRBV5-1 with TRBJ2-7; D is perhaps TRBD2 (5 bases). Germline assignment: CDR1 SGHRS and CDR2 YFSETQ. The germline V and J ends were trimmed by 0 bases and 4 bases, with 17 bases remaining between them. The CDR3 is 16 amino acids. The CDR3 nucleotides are TGCGCCAGCAGCTTGGGTGGGAGCGGCCCCAAATACGAGCAGTACTTC. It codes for CASSLGGSGPKYEQYF.

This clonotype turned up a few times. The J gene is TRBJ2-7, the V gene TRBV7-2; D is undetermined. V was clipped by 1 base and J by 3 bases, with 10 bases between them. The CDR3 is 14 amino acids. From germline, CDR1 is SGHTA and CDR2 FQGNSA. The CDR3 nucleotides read TGTGCCAGCAGCTTAGGGCTCCCTCACTACGAGCAGTACTTC. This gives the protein CASSLGLPHYEQYF.

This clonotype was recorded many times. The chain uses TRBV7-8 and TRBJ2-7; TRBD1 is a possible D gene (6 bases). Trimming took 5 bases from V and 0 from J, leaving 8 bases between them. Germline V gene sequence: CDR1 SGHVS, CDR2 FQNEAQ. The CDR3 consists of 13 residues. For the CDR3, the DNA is TGTGCCAGCAGCCAGGGGAGCTCCTACGAGCAGTACTTC. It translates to CASSQGSSYEQYF.

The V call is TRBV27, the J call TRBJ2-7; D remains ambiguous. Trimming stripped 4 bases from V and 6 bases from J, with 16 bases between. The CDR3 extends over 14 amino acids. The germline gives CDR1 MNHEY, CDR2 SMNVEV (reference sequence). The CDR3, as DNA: TGTGCCAGCAGTTACCGTTCGTGGTCGGGCGAGCAGTACTTC. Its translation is CASSYRSWSGEQYF.

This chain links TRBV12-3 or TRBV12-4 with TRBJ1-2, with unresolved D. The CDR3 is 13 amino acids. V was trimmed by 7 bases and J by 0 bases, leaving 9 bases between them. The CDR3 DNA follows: TGTGCCAGCACCCCGCGAGCTAACTATGGCTACACCTTC. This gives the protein CASTPRANYGYTF.

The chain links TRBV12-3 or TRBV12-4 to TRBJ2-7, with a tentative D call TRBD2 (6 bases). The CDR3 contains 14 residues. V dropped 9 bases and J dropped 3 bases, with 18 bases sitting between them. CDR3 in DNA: TGTGCCAGTCGGCGGGTAGGGCGGGGCTACGAGCAGTACTTC. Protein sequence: CASRRVGRGYEQYF.

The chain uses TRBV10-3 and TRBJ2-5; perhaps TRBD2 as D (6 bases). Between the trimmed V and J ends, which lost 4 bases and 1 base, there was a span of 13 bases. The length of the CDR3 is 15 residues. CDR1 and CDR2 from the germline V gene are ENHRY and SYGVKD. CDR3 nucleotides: TGTGCCATCAGTGTCGGTAGCGGAGGCCAAGAGACCCAGTACTTC. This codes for CAISVGSGGQETQYF.

The CDR3, as DNA: TGTGCCAGCTCACCAGATGAGACAGTAGGAAACACCATATATTTT. Its translation: CASSPDETVGNTIYF. This rearrangement joins TRBV18 to TRBJ1-3; D perhaps matches TRBD1 (5 bases). The germline V gene has CDR1 KGHSH and CDR2 LQKENI. The V gene lost 2 bases and the J gene lost 4 bases, with 12 bases spanning the gap. CDR3 length: 15 residues.

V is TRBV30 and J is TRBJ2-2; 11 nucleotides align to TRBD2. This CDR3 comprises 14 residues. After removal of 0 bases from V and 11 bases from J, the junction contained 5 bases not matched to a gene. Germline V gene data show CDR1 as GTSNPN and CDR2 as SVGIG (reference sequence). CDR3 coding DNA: TGTGCCTGGAGTGTATTAGCGGGAGGGATCGAGCTGTTTTTT. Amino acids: CAWSVLAGGIELFF.

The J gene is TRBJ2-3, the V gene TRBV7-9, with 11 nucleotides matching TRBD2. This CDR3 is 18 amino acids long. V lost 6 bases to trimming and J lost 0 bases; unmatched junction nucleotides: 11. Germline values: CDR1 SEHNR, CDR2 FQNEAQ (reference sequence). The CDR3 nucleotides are TGTGCCAGCAGACCAGCCGGTAGCGGGAGGGATAGCACAGATACGCAGTATTTT. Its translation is CASRPAGSGRDSTDTQYF.

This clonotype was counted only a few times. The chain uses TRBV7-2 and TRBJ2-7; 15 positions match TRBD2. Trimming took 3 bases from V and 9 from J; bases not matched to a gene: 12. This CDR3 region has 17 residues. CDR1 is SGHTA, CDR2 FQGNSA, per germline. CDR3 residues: CASSFGLAGGPGDAQYF. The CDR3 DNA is TGTGCCAGCAGCTTTGGACTAGCGGGAGGGCCTGGGGACGCGCAGTACTTC.

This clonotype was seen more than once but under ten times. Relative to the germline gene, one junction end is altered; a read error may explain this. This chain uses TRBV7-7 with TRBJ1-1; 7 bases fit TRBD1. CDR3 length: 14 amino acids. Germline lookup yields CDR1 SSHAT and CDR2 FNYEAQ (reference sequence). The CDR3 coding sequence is TGTGCTAGCAGCTTGGACAGGTCCGGGCCTGAAGCTTTCTTT. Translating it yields CASSLDRSGPEAFF.

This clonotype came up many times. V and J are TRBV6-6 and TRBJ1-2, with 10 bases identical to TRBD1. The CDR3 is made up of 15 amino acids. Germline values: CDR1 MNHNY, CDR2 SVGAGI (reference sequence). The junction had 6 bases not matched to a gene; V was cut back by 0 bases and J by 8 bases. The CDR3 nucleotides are TGTGCCAGCAGTTACTCAGGGACAGGGGTTGGCGGCTACACCTTC. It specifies CASSYSGTGVGGYTF.

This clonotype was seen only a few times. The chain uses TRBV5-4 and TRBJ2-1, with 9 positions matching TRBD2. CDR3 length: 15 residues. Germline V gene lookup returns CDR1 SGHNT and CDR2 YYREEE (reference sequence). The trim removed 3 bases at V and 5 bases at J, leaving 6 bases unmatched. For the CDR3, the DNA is TGTGCCAGCAGCTCGCGGGAGGGCCGGGACAATGAGCAGTTCTTC. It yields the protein CASSSREGRDNEQFF. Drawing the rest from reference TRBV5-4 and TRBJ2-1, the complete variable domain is ETGVTQSPTHLIKTRGQQVTLRCSSQSGHNTVSWYQQALGQGPQFIFQYYREEENGRGNFPPRFSGLQFPNYSSELNVNALELDDSALYLCASSSREGRDNEQFFGPGTRLTVL.

The DNA for the CDR3 is TGTGCCAGCAGCTTAGAGAGGGGGCGCGACGAGCAGTACTTC. Encoded protein: CASSLERGRDEQYF. V gene TRBV7-2 combines with J gene TRBJ2-7; the match to TRBD1 covers 7 bases. The junction had 5 bases not matched to a gene; V was cut back by 1 base and J by 5 bases. The CDR3 has 14 amino acids. The germline CDR1 and CDR2 sequences are SGHTA and FQGNSA.

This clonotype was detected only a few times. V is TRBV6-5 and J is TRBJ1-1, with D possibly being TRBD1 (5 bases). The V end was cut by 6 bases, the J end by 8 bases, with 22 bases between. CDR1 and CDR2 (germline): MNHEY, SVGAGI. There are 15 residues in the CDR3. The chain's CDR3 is CASSQSLGDPEEAFF. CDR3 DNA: TGTGCCAGCAGCCAAAGCTTGGGGGACCCAGAAGAAGCTTTCTTT.

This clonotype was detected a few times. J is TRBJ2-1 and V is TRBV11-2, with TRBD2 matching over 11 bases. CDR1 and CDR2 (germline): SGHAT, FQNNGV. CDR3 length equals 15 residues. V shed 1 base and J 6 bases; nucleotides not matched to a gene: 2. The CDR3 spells CASSLGSGRANEQFF. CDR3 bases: TGTGCCAGCAGCTTAGGTAGCGGGAGGGCCAATGAGCAGTTCTTC.

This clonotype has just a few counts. The CDR3 loop is CASTAGVGTEAFF. The CDR3 nucleotides read TGTGCCAGCACCGCAGGGGTAGGAACTGAAGCTTTCTTT. The rearrangement joins TRBV14 to TRBJ1-1; possible D gene TRBD1, 6 bases. Germline CDR1 reads SGHDN; CDR2 reads FVKESK. This CDR3 contains 13 residues. Trimming removed 7 bases at V and 5 bases at J, with 14 bases between.

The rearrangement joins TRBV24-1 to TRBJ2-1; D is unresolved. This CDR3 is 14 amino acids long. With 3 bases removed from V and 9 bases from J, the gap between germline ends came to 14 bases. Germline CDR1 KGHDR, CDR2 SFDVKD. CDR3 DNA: TGTGCCACCAGTGATCCCCCGGTGTCGCGTGAGCAGTTCTTC. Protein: CATSDPPVSREQFF.

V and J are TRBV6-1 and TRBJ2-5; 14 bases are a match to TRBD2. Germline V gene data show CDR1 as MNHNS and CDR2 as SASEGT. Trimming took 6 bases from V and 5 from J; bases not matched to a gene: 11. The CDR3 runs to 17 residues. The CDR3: CASRYGTSGRVGETQYF. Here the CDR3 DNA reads TGTGCCAGCAGATACGGGACTAGCGGGAGAGTTGGGGAGACCCAGTACTTC.

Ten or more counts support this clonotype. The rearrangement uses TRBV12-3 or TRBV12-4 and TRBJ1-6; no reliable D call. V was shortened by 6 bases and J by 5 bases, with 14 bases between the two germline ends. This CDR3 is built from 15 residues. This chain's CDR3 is CASRPRWNHNSPLHF. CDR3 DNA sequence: TGTGCCAGCAGACCCAGATGGAACCATAATTCACCCCTCCACTTT.

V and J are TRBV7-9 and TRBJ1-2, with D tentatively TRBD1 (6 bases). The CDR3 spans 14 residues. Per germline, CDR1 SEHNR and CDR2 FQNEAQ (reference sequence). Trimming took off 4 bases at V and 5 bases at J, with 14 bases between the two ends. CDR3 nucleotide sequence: TGTGCCAGCAGCTCCTTAACAGGGAGTTATGGCTACACCTTC. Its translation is CASSSLTGSYGYTF.

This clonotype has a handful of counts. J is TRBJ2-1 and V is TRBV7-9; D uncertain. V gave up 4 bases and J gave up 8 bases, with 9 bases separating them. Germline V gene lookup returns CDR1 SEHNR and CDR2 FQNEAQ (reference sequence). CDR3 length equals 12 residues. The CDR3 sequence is CASSSWAYEQFF. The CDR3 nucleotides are TGTGCCAGCAGCTCCTGGGCGTATGAGCAGTTCTTC.

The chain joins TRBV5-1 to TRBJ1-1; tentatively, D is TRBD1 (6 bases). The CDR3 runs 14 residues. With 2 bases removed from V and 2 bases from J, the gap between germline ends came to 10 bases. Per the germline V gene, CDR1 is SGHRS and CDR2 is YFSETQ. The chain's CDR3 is CASSFLDRNTEAFF. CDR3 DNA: TGCGCCAGCAGCTTCTTGGACAGAAACACTGAAGCTTTCTTT.

CDR3 sequence reads: CASSFWSNDEQFF. The DNA of the CDR3 is TGTGCCAGCAGCTTCTGGAGTAACGATGAGCAGTTCTTC. This chain links TRBV7-3 with TRBJ2-1; D ambiguous. The CDR3 extends over 13 amino acids. Trimming stripped 3 bases from V and 8 bases from J, with 11 bases between. The germline CDR1 and CDR2 sequences are SGHTA and FQGTGA.

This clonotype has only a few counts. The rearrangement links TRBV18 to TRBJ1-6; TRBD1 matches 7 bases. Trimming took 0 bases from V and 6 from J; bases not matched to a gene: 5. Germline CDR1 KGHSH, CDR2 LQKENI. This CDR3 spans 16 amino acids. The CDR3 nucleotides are TGTGCCAGCTCACCACCGACACAGGGGATTAATTCACCCCTCCACTTT. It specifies CASSPPTQGINSPLHF.

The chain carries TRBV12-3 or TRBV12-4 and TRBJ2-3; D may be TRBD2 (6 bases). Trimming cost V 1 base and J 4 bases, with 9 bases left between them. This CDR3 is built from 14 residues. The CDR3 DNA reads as TGTGCCAGCAGTTTAGTCGGGAGTGCAGATACGCAGTATTTT. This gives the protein CASSLVGSADTQYF.

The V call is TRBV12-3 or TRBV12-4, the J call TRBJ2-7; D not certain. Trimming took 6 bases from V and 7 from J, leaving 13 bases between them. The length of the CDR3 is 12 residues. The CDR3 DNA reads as TGTGCCAGCAGCCACAATTATTTTGAGCAGTACTTC. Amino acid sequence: CASSHNYFEQYF.

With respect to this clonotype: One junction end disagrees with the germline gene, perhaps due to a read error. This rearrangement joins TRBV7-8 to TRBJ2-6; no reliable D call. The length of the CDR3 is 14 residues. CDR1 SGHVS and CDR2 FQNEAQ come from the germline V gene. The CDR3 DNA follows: TGTGCCAGCAGCAAGTATAGTGGGTCCAACGTCCTGACTTTC. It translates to CASSKYSGSNVLTF.

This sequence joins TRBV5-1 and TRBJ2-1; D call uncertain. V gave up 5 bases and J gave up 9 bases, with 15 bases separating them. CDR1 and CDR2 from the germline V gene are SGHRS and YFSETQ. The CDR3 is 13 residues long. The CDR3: CASRLGSGIEQFF. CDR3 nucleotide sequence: TGCGCCAGCAGACTTGGCTCCGGAATTGAGCAGTTCTTC.